This T cell receptor (beta chain) comes out of a study of OX40 agonist ivuxolimab in advanced cancers. Study-wide background: The eligibility criteria allowed prior anti-PD-1, anti-PD-L1 or anti-CTLA-4 therapy, and 30% to 45% had some. Points from the study as a whole: CD4+ and CD8+ T cells in blood underwent clonal expansion by week 6 at 0.1 to 3.0 mg/kg.

Here immunoSEQ multiplex PCR was the method, and the copy in TCRdb shows in-frame clones only, minus some. The data hold fewer than 100,000 clones, with roughly 86% observed a single time. Trimming at V came to 2 bases and at J to 2 bases, leaving 3 bases not matched to a gene. This CDR3 is built from 15 residues. Germline V gene lookup returns CDR1 GTSNPN and CDR2 SVGIG (reference sequence). This clone turned up a few times. The antigen is undetermined. V gene TRBV30 combines with J gene TRBJ2-3, with TRBD2 identical over 11 bases. The specimen was CD4+ or CD8+ T cells sorted from blood, collected in a trial of the OX40 agonist ivuxolimab. This receptor was obtained from an adult with an advanced solid tumor such as melanoma, head and neck, liver or kidney cancer. CDR3 protein: CAWSRLAGSTDTQYF. The CDR3 nucleotides are TGTGCCTGGAGTCGACTAGCGGGGTCCACAGATACGCAGTATTTT.